The clone carrying this T cell receptor beta chain was recorded a few times. No antigen is known for it. TCRdb used MiXCR to reprocess the 5' RACE reads, holding one entry per CDR3 protein. Among 620,000 or so distinct CDR3 sequences, about a sixth were seen once, and the ten largest hold about 18%. The data stem from a study of T cells after yellow fever vaccination. Study results and caveats: Booster samples showed a return of most primary-vaccination clones (roughly 96% CD4, about 88% CD8). Clonotypes found in both CD4 and CD8 compartments made up a small share. FACS-sorted repertoires could contain abundant clonotypes contaminating from the bulk population. Secondary responses were weaker yet peaked faster, day 5 versus 15.

CDR3 length equals 13 residues. Trimming shortened V by 2 bases and J by 4 bases, and 9 bases separated the two germline ends. Germline CDR1 is SGHRS and CDR2 is YFSETQ. The receptor was isolated from a man aged 18 to 29 who received the YFV17D yellow fever vaccine. The sample consisted of PBMCs, taken 5 to 6 days after the first yellow fever vaccination. This sequence joins TRBV5-1 and TRBJ2-5; no firm D call. The CDR3 nucleotides are TGCGCCAGCAGCTTTCTTATCCCAGAGACCCAGTACTTC. Translated, it gives CASSFLIPETQYF.